This T cell receptor beta chain was retrieved from a study of post-analysis software for immune sequencing data. As to this clonotype: Its target is unknown.

Tagging with unique molecular identifiers was a feature of the TCR beta cDNA libraries. TCRdb reanalysed the PCR reads using MiXCR and keeps one entry per CDR3 protein. The sample shows about 820,000 distinct CDR3 sequences, about 57% of them seen only once. Findings of the study overall: Roughly 5 TRBV segments, TRBV5-6, TRBV5-1 and TRBV20-1 among them, were found more frequent in patients than controls.

The CDR3 has 15 residues. Trimming took off 3 bases at V and 2 bases at J, with 13 bases between the two ends. Germline CDR1 reads SGHDT; CDR2 reads YYEEEE. This receptor was obtained from a girl aged 10-17 years with multiple sclerosis. The sample taken for sequencing was blood. The chain is built from TRBV5-6 and TRBJ2-3; D tentatively reads TRBD1 or TRBD2 (5 bases each). Here the CDR3 reads CASSYGTSYTDTQYF. CDR3 nucleotides: TGTGCCAGCAGCTACGGGACGTCCTACACAGATACGCAGTATTTT.